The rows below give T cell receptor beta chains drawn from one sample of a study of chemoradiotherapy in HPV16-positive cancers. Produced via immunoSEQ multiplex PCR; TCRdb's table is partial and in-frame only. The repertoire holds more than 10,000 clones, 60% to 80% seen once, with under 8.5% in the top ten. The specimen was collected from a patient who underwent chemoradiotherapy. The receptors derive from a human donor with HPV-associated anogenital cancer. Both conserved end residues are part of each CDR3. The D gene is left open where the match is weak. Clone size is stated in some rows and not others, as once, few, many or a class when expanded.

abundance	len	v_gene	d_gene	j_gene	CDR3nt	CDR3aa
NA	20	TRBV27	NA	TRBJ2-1	TGTGCCAGCAGTGTAACGACCCTAACCCATTTTCCCTCTTCCTACAATGAGCAGTTCTTC	CASSVTTLTHFPSSYNEQFF
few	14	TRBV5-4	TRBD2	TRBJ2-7	TGTGCCAGCAGCCTGGAGCGGGAGGGGTTGGAGCAGTACTTC	CASSLEREGLEQYF
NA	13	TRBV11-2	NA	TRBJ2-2	TGTGCCAGCACCCGTGCCGAGGTCGGGGAGCTGTTTTTT	CASTRAEVGELFF
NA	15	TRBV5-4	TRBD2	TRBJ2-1	TGTGCCAGCGCCAAGTCCACTAGCGGCCTCGGTGAGCAGTTCTTC	CASAKSTSGLGEQFF
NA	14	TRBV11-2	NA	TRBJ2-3	TGTGCCAGCAGCTTAGACGCGGCAACAGATACGCAGTATTTT	CASSLDAATDTQYF
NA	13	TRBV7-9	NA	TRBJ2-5	TGTGCCAGCAGATATCCGGGCGGAGAGACCCAGTACTTC	CASRYPGGETQYF
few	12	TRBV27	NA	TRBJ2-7	TGTGCCAGCAGTCCGAGCCCCTACGGACAGTACTTC	CASSPSPYGQYF
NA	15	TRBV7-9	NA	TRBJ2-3	TGTGCCAGCAGCTTAAATATCGGGAGTTCAGTCACGCAGTATTTT	CASSLNIGSSVTQYF
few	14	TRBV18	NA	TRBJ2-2	TGTGCCAGCTCACCACTAGCGAACACCGGGGAGCTGTTTTTT	CASSPLANTGELFF
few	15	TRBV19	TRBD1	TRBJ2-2	TGTGCCAGTAGTACGGACAGGGCGACCACCGGGGAGCTGTTTTTT	CASSTDRATTGELFF
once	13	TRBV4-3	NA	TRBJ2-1	TGCGCCAGCAGCCAGGACGAATACAATGAGCAGTTCTTC	CASSQDEYNEQFF
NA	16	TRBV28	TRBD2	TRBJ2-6	TGTGCCAGCAGCGACAGCGGGATTGGTGGGGCCAACGTCCTGACTTTC	CASSDSGIGGANVLTF
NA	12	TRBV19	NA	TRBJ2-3	TGTGCCTCTAGGGGCCCCACAGATACGCAGTATTTT	CASRGPTDTQYF
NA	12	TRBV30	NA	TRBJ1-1	TGTGCCTGGAGTCAACCGAACACTGAAGCTTTCTTT	CAWSQPNTEAFF
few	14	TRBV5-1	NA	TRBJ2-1	TGCGCCAGCAGCGGCGAGATCAGTCAGAATGAGCAGTTCTTC	CASSGEISQNEQFF
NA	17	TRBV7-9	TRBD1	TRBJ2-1	TGTGCCAGCAGCCCTGGGGACAGGGCGGTGTCCGGCAATGAGCAGTTCTTC	CASSPGDRAVSGNEQFF
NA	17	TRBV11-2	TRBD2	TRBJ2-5	TGTGCCAGCAGCTTAAGCGGCCTTTCGAGCGGGAGAGAGACCCAGTACTTC	CASSLSGLSSGRETQYF
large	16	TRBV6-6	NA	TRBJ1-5	TGTGCCAGCAGTTACTCGGTCGAGCCCAGCAATCAGCCCCAGCATTTT	CASSYSVEPSNQPQHF
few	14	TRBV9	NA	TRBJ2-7	TGTGCCAGCAGCGTAGACAAGGGGCCCTACGAGCAGTACTTC	CASSVDKGPYEQYF
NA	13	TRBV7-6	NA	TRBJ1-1	TGTGCCAGCAGCTTACGAGGTGGGACTGAAGCTTTCTTT	CASSLRGGTEAFF
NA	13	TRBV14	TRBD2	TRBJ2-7	TGTGCCAGCAATAAGGCGGGAGGGTACGAGCAGTACTTC	CASNKAGGYEQYF
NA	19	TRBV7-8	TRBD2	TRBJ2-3	TGTGCCAGCAGCTTAGAATCTGGGACTAGCGTGAAAAGCACAGATACGCAGTATTTT	CASSLESGTSVKSTDTQYF
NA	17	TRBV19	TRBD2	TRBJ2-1	TGTGCCAGTAGTATAGACCCCCCTAGCGGGAGGCAGGGTGAGCAGTTCTTC	CASSIDPPSGRQGEQFF
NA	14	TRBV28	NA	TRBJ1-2	TGTGCCAGCAGTTTCGCGGGCCGAAACTATGGCTACACCTTC	CASSFAGRNYGYTF
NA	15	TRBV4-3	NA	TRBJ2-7	TGCGCCAGCAGCCAAGAGCGGGACGGAACCTACGAGCAGTACTTC	CASSQERDGTYEQYF
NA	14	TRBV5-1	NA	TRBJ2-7	TGCGCCAGCAGCTTGAGGGCCCCTCCCGACGAGCAGTACTTC	CASSLRAPPDEQYF
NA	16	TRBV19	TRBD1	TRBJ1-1	TGTGCCAGTAGTATGGATGGGACAGGAATGAACACTGAAGCTTTCTTT	CASSMDGTGMNTEAFF
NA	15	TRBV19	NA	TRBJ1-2	TGTGCCAGTAGTATAGATCGATACCGGGACGCTGGCTACACCTTC	CASSIDRYRDAGYTF
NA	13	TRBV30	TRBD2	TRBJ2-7	TGTGCCTGGAGTACGGGGGGAACCTACGAGCAGTACTTC	CAWSTGGTYEQYF
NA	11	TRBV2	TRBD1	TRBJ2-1	TGTGCCGGGGGGACAGGGTTTGAGCAGTTCTTC	CAGGTGFEQFF
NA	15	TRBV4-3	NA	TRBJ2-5	TGCGCCAGCAGCCAAGCCCTTGCTTCCAAAGAGACCCAGTACTTC	CASSQALASKETQYF
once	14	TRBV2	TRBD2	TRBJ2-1	TGTGCCAGCAGTGCACCGGGACTAGCGGGAGTGCAGTTCTTC	CASSAPGLAGVQFF
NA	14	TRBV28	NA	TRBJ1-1	TGTGCCAGCAGTTTTGAAGGGCGGGGCACTGAAGCTTTCTTT	CASSFEGRGTEAFF
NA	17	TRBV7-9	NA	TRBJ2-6	TGTGCCAGCAGCTTAGGGGTGATGGGTTCGGGGGCCAACGTCCTGACTTTC	CASSLGVMGSGANVLTF
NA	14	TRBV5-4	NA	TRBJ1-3	TGTGCCAGCAGCCGAGGGAGCTCTGGAAACACCATATATTTT	CASSRGSSGNTIYF
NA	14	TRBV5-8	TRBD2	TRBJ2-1	TGTGCCAGCAGCTTCGGAGGGAGGGTCATCGAGCAGTTCTTC	CASSFGGRVIEQFF
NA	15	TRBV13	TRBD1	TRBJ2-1	TGTGCCAGCAGGTCGGACAGGGGCGGTTACAATGAGCAGTTCTTC	CASRSDRGGYNEQFF
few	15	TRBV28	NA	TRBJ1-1	TGTGCCAGCAGTTTAGAGGCGGCTTGGAACACTGAAGCTTTCTTT	CASSLEAAWNTEAFF
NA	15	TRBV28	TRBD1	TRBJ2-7	TGTGCCAGCAAGGGTTTTGGGGACAGGGAATACGAGCAGTACTTC	CASKGFGDREYEQYF
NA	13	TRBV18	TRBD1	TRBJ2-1	TGTGCCAGCTCACCAAGAGGGGGCGGTGAGCAGTTCTTC	CASSPRGGGEQFF
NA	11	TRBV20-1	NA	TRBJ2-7	TGCAGTGCTAGCGTCCCCTACGAGCAGTACTTC	CSASVPYEQYF
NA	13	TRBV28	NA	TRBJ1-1	TGTGCCAGCTTCGGGGGCGCGTACACTGAAGCTTTCTTT	CASFGGAYTEAFF
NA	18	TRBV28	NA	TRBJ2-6	TGTGCCAGCAGTTTCGGGCAGGACGGTCTCGCTGGGGCCAACGTCCTGACTTTC	CASSFGQDGLAGANVLTF
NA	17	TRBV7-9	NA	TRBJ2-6	TGTGCCAGCAGCTCGAAAGTGATCGGTGCTGGGGCCAACGTCCTGACTTTC	CASSSKVIGAGANVLTF
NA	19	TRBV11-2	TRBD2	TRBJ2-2	TGTGCCAGCAGATCATTGGGGGTACTAGCGGATATGAACACCGGGGAGCTGTTTTTT	CASRSLGVLADMNTGELFF
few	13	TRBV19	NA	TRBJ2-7	TGTGCCAGTAGTAGCCAGCGCGTTGGGGAGCAGTACTTC	CASSSQRVGEQYF
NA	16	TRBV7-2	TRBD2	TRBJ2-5	TGTGCCAGCAGGTGGGGGCTAGCGGGATGGGGGGAGACCCAGTACTTC	CASRWGLAGWGETQYF
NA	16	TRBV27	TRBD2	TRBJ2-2	TGTGCCAGCAGCTCTAGCGGGAGGATTCCCGACGGGGAGCTGTTTTTT	CASSSSGRIPDGELFF
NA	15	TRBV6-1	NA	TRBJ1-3	TGTGCCAGCAGTGATGGTTTATCGGGAGGAAACACCATATATTTT	CASSDGLSGGNTIYF
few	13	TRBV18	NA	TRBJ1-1	TGTGCCAGCTCACCACGTGAGGGGAATGAAGCTTTCTTT	CASSPREGNEAFF
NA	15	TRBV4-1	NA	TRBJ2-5	TGCGCCAGCAGCCAAGAGGTGGCTAGACAAGAGACCCAGTACTTC	CASSQEVARQETQYF
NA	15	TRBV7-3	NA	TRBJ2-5	TGTGCCAGCAGCTTAAAAGGGGACATTGGGGAGACCCAGTACTTC	CASSLKGDIGETQYF
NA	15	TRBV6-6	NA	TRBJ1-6	TGTGCCACCCGACAGACTAGCTCCTATAATTCACCCCTCCACTTT	CATRQTSSYNSPLHF